The 27 T cell receptor beta chains given below trace back to one sample, sequenced in a study of shared clonotypes between healthy human individuals. Here immunoSEQ multiplex PCR was the method, and the copy in TCRdb shows in-frame clones only, minus some. The sample lists fewer than 3 million clones, about 90% occurring once. The sequencing input was naive CD4+ T cells from PBMCs. Subset meaning: CD45RA+ positively selected. Receptors were obtained from a man younger than 35 in good health. Some clones in this sample may be carry-over from other donors' samples.

In its sample, this clone was seen once. The rearrangement joins TRBV28 to TRBJ2-3; no definite D call. Germline CDR1 and CDR2: MDHEN and SYDVKM. This CDR3 has 17 amino acids. The ends were cut back, 10 bases at V and 1 base at J, with 24 bases in the middle. This chain's CDR3 is CAILQPLGPSGTDTQYF. In DNA, the CDR3 is TGTGCCATCCTACAGCCCCTAGGTCCCTCTGGCACAGATACGCAGTATTTT.

The chain joins TRBV7-2 to TRBJ1-4; D is ambiguous. V dropped 0 bases and J dropped 0 bases, with 8 bases sitting between them. In germline, CDR1 is SGHTA, CDR2 FQGNSA. The CDR3 sequence is 16 residues long. The CDR3: CASSLAITATNEKLFF. The CDR3, as DNA: TGTGCCAGCAGCTTAGCGATAACGGCAACTAATGAAAAACTGTTTTTT.

This clone showed up just a few times. The same CDR3 can be traced to other DNA sequences in this sample. The rearrangement links TRBV14 to TRBJ1-1; D unresolved. With 1 base removed from V and 1 base from J, the gap between germline ends came to 4 bases. In germline, CDR1 is SGHDN, CDR2 FVKESK. The CDR3 runs to 13 residues. Written as DNA, the CDR3 is TGTGCCAGCAGCCAAGGGCGGAACACTGAAGCTTTCTTT. Protein: CASSQGRNTEAFF. The full variable domain, completed using reference TRBV14 and TRBJ1-1, is EAGVTQFPSHSVIEKGQTVTLRCDPISGHDNLYWYRRVMGKEIKFLLHFVKESKQDESGMPNNRFLAERTGGTYSTLKVQPAELEDSGVYFCASSQGRNTEAFFGQGTRLTVV.

For this clone: A read error may produce the germline difference seen at one junction end. This chain links TRBV27 with TRBJ2-7, with TRBD1 matching over 8 bases. Germline V gene sequence: CDR1 MNHEY, CDR2 SMNVEV (reference sequence). The CDR3 sequence is 16 residues long. The CDR3 loop reads CANSPPGQVGRYEQYF. DNA of the CDR3: TGTGCCAACAGTCCCCCGGGACAGGTGGGTAGGTACGAGCAGTACTTC.

V gene TRBV25-1 combines with J gene TRBJ1-5; D is undetermined. The germline V gene encodes CDR1 MGHDK and CDR2 SYGVNS. V was pared by 4 bases and J by 3 bases, with 7 bases between. This CDR3 region has 13 residues. The CDR3: CASSARINQPQHF. As DNA, the CDR3 is TGTGCCAGCAGTGCGAGGATCAATCAGCCCCAGCATTTT.

This clone has just a few counts. Other DNA sequences from this sample encode an identical CDR3 as well. This chain connects TRBV7-3 to TRBJ2-2; D unclear. CDR3 size: 14 residues. The germline V gene has CDR1 SGHTA and CDR2 FQGTGA. Deletions cut 2 bases from V and 0 bases from J, with 4 bases between. This CDR3 is CASSLLANTGELFF. CDR3 DNA sequence: TGTGCCAGCAGCTTACTAGCGAACACCGGGGAGCTGTTTTTT.

The J gene is TRBJ1-3, the V gene TRBV25-1, with a weak D call TRBD1 (6 bases). V lost 0 bases to trimming and J lost 0 bases, with 9 bases between them. The CDR3 consists of 16 residues. Germline loops: CDR1 MGHDK, CDR2 SYGVNS. CDR3 sequence: CASSEYGQLSGNTIYF. The DNA for the CDR3 is TGTGCCAGCAGTGAATATGGACAGCTCTCTGGAAACACCATATATTTT.

This chain uses TRBV6-5 with TRBJ1-2; possibly TRBD1 for D (6 bases). The CDR3 has 14 residues. V was clipped by 6 bases and J by 3 bases, with 14 bases between them. From germline, CDR1 is MNHEY and CDR2 SVGAGI. Here the CDR3 DNA reads TGTGCCAGCAGCCCCACAGGGATGGACTATGGCTACACCTTC. The encoded protein is CASSPTGMDYGYTF.

The chain couples TRBV7-2 to TRBJ2-7; possibly TRBD1 for D (5 bases). V gave up 5 bases and J gave up 4 bases, with 12 bases separating them. The CDR3 is made up of 13 amino acids. CDR1 and CDR2 from the germline V gene are SGHTA and FQGNSA. CDR3 DNA sequence: TGTGCCAGCAGCAGCAGGGTAGGATACGAGCAGTACTTC. Translated, it gives CASSSRVGYEQYF. Complete variable domain (other parts from reference TRBV7-2 and TRBJ2-7): GAGVSQSPSNKVTEKGKDVELRCDPISGHTALYWYRQSLGQGLEFLIYFQGNSAPDKSGLPSDRFSAERTGGSVSTLTIQRTQQEDSAVYLCASSSRVGYEQYFGPGTRLTVT.

The chain uses TRBV28 and TRBJ2-7; D is undetermined. V lost 5 bases and J 2 bases, leaving 13 bases between the germline ends. This CDR3 region has 14 residues. Per the germline V gene, CDR1 is MDHEN and CDR2 is SYDVKM. DNA for the CDR3: TGTGCCAGCAGTCCCCGCGTTAAGACCTACGAGCAGTACTTC. It is translated as CASSPRVKTYEQYF.

This rearrangement joins TRBV4-1 to TRBJ1-2; 8 bases are a match to TRBD1. CDR3 length: 15 residues. Germline V CDR1 and CDR2: MGHRA, YSYEKL. J gave up 13 bases and V 0 bases, and 13 bases lay outside the gene matches. Written as DNA, the CDR3 is TGCGCCAGCAGCCAAGACGAATCCAGGGGGCGCTTCTCCACCTTC. This translates into CASSQDESRGRFSTF.

The rearrangement joins TRBV7-2 to TRBJ1-5; 9 nucleotides line up with TRBD1. V gave up 5 bases and J gave up 4 bases; unmatched junction bases: 6. Per the germline V gene, CDR1 is SGHTA and CDR2 is FQGNSA. CDR3 size: 15 residues. For the CDR3, the DNA is TGTGCCAGCAGCCTGACGGGACAGGGTAATCAGCCCCAGCATTTT. Translated, it gives CASSLTGQGNQPQHF.

The chain carries TRBV28 and TRBJ2-1, with 7 bases aligning to TRBD2. The CDR3 runs to 16 residues. V dropped 1 base and J dropped 2; count of bases not matched to a gene: 5. The germline V gene encodes CDR1 MDHEN and CDR2 SYDVKM. CDR3 protein: CASSLYASGAYNEQFF. The CDR3 nucleotides read TGTGCCAGCAGTTTATATGCTAGCGGAGCCTACAATGAGCAGTTCTTC.

The V call is TRBV30, the J call TRBJ1-4, with D perhaps TRBD1 (6 bases). The CDR3 has 15 amino acids. Germline V gene sequence: CDR1 GTSNPN, CDR2 SVGIG (reference sequence). With 3 bases removed from V and 8 bases from J, the gap between germline ends came to 19 bases. Here the CDR3 reads CAWRDTRRGREKLFF. The CDR3 nucleotides are TGTGCCTGGAGAGATACTCGCAGGGGAAGAGAAAAACTGTTTTTT.

The chain has TRBV29-1 and TRBJ2-7; TRBD2 aligns across 7 bases. This CDR3 spans 15 amino acids. CDR1 and CDR2 from the germline V gene are SQVTM and ANQGSEA. V shed 2 bases, J shed 4 bases, and the junction held 11 bases outside the gene matches. This chain's CDR3 is CSVESPAGSLYEQYF. The CDR3 DNA reads as TGCAGCGTTGAATCGCCAGCGGGGAGTCTATACGAGCAGTACTTC.

A note on this clone: The sample has other DNA sequences that encode this CDR3 too. V usage is TRBV14 and J usage is TRBJ2-7, with 8 bases identical to TRBD1. Germline trimming cut 3 bases from V and 7 bases from J; bases unmatched to any gene: 2. The germline V gene has CDR1 SGHDN and CDR2 FVKESK. The length of the CDR3 is 12 residues. CDR3 nucleotide sequence: TGTGCCAGCAGCCACACAGGGGGTGAGCAGTACTTC. Its translation is CASSHTGGEQYF.

On this clone: In the same sample, other DNA sequences code for this CDR3. The chain couples TRBV5-1 to TRBJ2-5; maybe TRBD1 (6 bases). V lost 2 bases, J lost 5 bases, and 10 bases lay in between. The CDR3 totals 13 residues. The V gene's germline CDR1 is SGHRS and CDR2 YFSETQ. The CDR3 nucleotides read TGCGCCAGCAGCTTACAGGGTGCGGAGACCCAGTACTTC. Protein product: CASSLQGAETQYF.

The V call is TRBV4-1, the J call TRBJ1-2; TRBD1 aligns across 8 bases. Germline V lookup: CDR1 MGHRA, CDR2 YSYEKL. The CDR3 consists of 15 residues. Trimming removed 0 bases from V and 8 bases from J; junction bases left unmatched: 8. The chain's CDR3 is CASSQDFRGPRGYTF. DNA for the CDR3: TGCGCCAGCAGCCAAGATTTCAGGGGGCCTCGGGGCTACACCTTC.

The J gene is TRBJ1-1, the V gene TRBV7-2; 7 bases align to TRBD1. Germline V gene data show CDR1 as SGHTA and CDR2 as FQGNSA. This CDR3 has 13 residues. The V and J ends lost 5 bases and 10 bases, in that order; junction bases with no gene match: 10. The CDR3 loop is CASSADRERGAFF. DNA for the CDR3: TGTGCCAGCAGCGCCGACAGGGAGAGAGGAGCTTTCTTT. Combining the CDR3 with reference TRBV7-2 and TRBJ1-1 gives the whole variable domain GAGVSQSPSNKVTEKGKDVELRCDPISGHTALYWYRQSLGQGLEFLIYFQGNSAPDKSGLPSDRFSAERTGGSVSTLTIQRTQQEDSAVYLCASSADRERGAFFGQGTRLTVV.

The chain links TRBV21-1 to TRBJ2-7; TRBD1 is the table's D call and was not checked against the DNA. TRBV21-1 has pseudogene status. There are 14 residues in the CDR3. CDR3 region: CARAAEDRDYEQYF. CDR3 coding DNA: TGTGCCAGGGCCGCCGAGGACAGGGACTACGAGCAGTACTTC.

V gene TRBV5-1 combines with J gene TRBJ2-7; D might be TRBD2 (7 bases). Germline loops: CDR1 SGHRS, CDR2 YFSETQ. The ends were cut back, 0 bases at V and 6 bases at J, with 13 bases in the middle. The CDR3 has 14 amino acids. The chain's CDR3 is CASSLVGGAGEQYF. The DNA for the CDR3 is TGCGCCAGCAGCTTGGTTGGGGGGGCAGGCGAGCAGTACTTC.

The V call is TRBV11-3, the J call TRBJ2-7, with D unresolved. This CDR3 contains 13 residues. V was trimmed by 1 base and J by 7 bases, leaving 11 bases between them. CDR1 and CDR2 from the germline V gene are SGHNT and YENEEA. The CDR3 DNA is TGTGCCAGCAGCTTAGTTGCTGGTGGGGAGCAGTACTTC. Protein: CASSLVAGGEQYF.

As to this clone: This specimen includes other DNA sequences encoding the same CDR3. V gene TRBV7-3 combines with J gene TRBJ2-2, with 7 nucleotides matching TRBD1. The CDR3 is made up of 15 amino acids. V shed 2 bases, J shed 2 bases, and the junction held 2 bases outside the gene matches. Germline V gives CDR1 SGHTA, CDR2 FQGTGA. The CDR3 nucleotides are TGTGCCAGCAGCTTACTAGGGGGCAACACCGGGGAGCTGTTTTTT. Amino acids: CASSLLGGNTGELFF.

The chain has TRBV19 and TRBJ1-4; 10 bases line up with TRBD1. This CDR3 comprises 13 residues. Looked up from germline, CDR1 is LNHDA and CDR2 is SQIVND (reference sequence). V shed 8 bases, J shed 7 bases, and the junction held 4 bases outside the gene matches. CDR3 DNA: TGTGCCAGTGACAGGGGGCCTGGTGAAAAACTGTTTTTT. Protein product: CASDRGPGEKLFF. Based on the CDR3 plus reference TRBV19 and TRBJ1-4, the full variable domain is DGGITQSPKYLFRKEGQNVTLSCEQNLNHDAMYWYRQDPGQGLRLIYYSQIVNDFQKGDIAEGYSVSREKKESFPLTVTSAQKNPTAFYLCASDRGPGEKLFFGSGTQLSVL.

This chain uses TRBV5-5 with TRBJ1-1, with a weak D call TRBD1 (5 bases). V lost 2 bases and J lost 5, with 16 bases in between. Germline CDR1 SGHKS, CDR2 YYEKEE (reference sequence). There are 15 residues in the CDR3. CDR3: CASSFSPGYRTEAFF. In DNA, the CDR3 is TGTGCCAGCAGCTTCAGTCCAGGGTATCGAACTGAAGCTTTCTTT. The entire variable domain, with the rest obtained from reference TRBV5-5 and TRBJ1-1, is as follows: DAGVTQSPTHLIKTRGQQVTLRCSPISGHKSVSWYQQVLGQGPQFIFQYYEKEERGRGNFPDRFSARQFPNYSSELNVNALLLGDSALYLCASSFSPGYRTEAFFGQGTRLTVV.

V and J are TRBV10-3 and TRBJ1-2; a possible D gene is TRBD1 (6 bases). Germline V gene lookup returns CDR1 ENHRY and CDR2 SYGVKD. This CDR3 region has 14 residues. The germline V and J ends were trimmed by 5 bases and 6 bases, with 16 bases remaining between them. This chain's CDR3 is CAISPQGSVDGYTF. DNA for the CDR3: TGTGCCATCAGTCCCCAGGGGTCGGTAGATGGCTACACCTTC.

The chain joins TRBV19 to TRBJ2-6; D is tentatively TRBD1 or TRBD2 (5 bases each). This CDR3 comprises 15 residues. With 7 bases removed from V and 4 bases from J, the gap between germline ends came to 14 bases. Germline V gives CDR1 LNHDA, CDR2 SQIVND (reference sequence). CDR3 nucleotides: TGTGCCAGTACCGCACGGGGCGGGGGGGCCAACGTCCTGACTTTC. It is translated as CASTARGGGANVLTF.